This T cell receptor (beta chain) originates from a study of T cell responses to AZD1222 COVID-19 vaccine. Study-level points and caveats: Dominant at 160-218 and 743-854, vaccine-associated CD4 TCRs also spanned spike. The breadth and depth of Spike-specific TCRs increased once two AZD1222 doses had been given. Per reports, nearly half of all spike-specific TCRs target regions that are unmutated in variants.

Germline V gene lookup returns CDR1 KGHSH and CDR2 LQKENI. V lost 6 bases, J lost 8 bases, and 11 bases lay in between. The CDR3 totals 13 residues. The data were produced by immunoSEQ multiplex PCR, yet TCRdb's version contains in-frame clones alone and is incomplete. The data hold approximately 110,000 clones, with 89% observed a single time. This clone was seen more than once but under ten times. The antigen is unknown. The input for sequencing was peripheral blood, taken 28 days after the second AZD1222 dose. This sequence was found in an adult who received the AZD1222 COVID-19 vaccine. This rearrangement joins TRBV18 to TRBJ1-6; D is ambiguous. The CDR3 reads CASSYIGDSPLHF. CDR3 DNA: TGTGCCAGCTCTTACATTGGTGATTCACCCCTCCACTTT.